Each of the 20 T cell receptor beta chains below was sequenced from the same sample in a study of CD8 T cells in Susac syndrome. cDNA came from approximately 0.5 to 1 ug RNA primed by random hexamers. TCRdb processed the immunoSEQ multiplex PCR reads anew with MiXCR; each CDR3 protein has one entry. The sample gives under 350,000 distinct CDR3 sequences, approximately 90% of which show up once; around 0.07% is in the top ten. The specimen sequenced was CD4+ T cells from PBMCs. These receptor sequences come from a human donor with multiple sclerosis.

This CDR3 is CASSFAAGGQTQYF. The CDR3 region has the DNA TGTGCCAGCAGTTTTGCGGCCGGAGGGCAGACCCAGTACTTC. The gene calls are TRBV12-3 or TRBV12-4 and TRBJ2-5, with TRBD2 as a possible D gene (6 bases). This CDR3 comprises 14 residues. The V end lost 3 bases, the J end lost 6 bases, and 14 bases lay between the germline ends.

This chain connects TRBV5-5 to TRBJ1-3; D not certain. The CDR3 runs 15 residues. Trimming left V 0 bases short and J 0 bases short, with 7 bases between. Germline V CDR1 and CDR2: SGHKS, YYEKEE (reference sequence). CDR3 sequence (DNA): TGTGCCAGCAGCTTGGCCTCGTTCTCTGGAAACACCATATATTTT. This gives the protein CASSLASFSGNTIYF.

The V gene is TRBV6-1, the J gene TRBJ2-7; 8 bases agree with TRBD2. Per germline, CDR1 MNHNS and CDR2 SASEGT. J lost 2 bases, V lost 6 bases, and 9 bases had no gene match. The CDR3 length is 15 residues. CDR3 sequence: CASRTGGGGTYEQYF. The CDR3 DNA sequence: TGTGCCAGCAGGACGGGGGGGGGAGGGACCTACGAGCAGTACTTC.

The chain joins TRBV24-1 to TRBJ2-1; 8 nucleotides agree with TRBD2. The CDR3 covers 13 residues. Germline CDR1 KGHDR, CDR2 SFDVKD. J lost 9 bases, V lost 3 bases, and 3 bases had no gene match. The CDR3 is CATSDRLALEQFF. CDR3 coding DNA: TGTGCCACCAGTGATAGACTAGCGCTTGAGCAGTTCTTC.

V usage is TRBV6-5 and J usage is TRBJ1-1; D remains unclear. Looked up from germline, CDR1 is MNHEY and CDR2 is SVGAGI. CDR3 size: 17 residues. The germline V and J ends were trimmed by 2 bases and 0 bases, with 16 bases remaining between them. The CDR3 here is CASSYTPPGAVNTEAFF. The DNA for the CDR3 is TGTGCCAGCAGTTACACCCCCCCTGGTGCGGTGAACACTGAAGCTTTCTTT.

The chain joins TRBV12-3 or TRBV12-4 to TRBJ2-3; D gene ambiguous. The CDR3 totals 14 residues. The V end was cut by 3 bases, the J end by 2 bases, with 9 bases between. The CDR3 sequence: CASSFAHDTDTQYF. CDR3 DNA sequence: TGTGCCAGCAGTTTTGCCCACGACACAGATACGCAGTATTTT.

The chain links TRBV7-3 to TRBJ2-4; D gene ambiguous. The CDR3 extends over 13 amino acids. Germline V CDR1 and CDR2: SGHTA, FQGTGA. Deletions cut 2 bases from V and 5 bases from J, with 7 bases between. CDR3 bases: TGTGCCAGCAGCTTACTCCCGGAAAACATTCAGTACTTC. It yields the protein CASSLLPENIQYF.

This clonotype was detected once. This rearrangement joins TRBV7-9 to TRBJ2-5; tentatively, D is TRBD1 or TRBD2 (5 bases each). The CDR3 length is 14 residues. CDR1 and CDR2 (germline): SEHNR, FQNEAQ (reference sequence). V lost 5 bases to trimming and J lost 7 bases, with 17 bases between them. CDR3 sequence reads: CASSRDVGIRTQYF. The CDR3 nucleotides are TGTGCCAGCAGCAGGGACGTCGGAATAAGGACCCAGTACTTC.

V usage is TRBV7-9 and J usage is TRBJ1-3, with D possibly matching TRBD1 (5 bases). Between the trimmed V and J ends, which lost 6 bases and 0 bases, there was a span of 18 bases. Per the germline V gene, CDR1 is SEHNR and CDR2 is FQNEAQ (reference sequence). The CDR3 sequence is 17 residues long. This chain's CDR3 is CASRNSGRGRSGNTIYF. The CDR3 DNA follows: TGTGCCAGCAGAAATAGTGGACGGGGCCGCTCTGGAAACACCATATATTTT.

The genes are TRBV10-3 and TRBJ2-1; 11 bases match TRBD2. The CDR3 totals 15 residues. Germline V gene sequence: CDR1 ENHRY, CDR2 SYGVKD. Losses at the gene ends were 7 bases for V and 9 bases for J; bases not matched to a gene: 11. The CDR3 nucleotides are TGTGCCATCACCCCCGGACTAGCGGGCAACGGTGAGCAGTTCTTC. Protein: CAITPGLAGNGEQFF.

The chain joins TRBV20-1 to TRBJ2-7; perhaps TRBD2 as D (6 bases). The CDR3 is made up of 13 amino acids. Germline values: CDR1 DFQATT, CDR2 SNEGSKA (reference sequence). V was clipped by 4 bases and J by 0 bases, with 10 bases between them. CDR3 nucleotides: TGCAGTGCTACGCGGGGCTACTCCTACGAGCAGTACTTC. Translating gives CSATRGYSYEQYF.

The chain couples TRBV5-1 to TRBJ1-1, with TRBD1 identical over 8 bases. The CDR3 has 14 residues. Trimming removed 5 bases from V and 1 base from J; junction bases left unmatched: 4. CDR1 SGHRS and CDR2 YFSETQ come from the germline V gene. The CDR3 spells CASSRTGQNTEAFF. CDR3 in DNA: TGCGCCAGCAGTCGGACAGGGCAGAACACTGAAGCTTTCTTT. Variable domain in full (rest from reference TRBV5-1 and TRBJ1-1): KAGVTQTPRYLIKTRGQQVTLSCSPISGHRSVSWYQQTPGQGLQFLFEYFSETQRNKGNFPGRFSGRQFSNSRSEMNVSTLELGDSALYLCASSRTGQNTEAFFGQGTRLTVV.

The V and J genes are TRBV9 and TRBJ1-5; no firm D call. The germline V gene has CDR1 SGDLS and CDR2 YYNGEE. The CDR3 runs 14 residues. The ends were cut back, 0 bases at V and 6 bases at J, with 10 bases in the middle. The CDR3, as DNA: TGTGCCAGCAGCGTAGATCGCTCGGGTCAGCCCCAGCATTTT. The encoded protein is CASSVDRSGQPQHF.

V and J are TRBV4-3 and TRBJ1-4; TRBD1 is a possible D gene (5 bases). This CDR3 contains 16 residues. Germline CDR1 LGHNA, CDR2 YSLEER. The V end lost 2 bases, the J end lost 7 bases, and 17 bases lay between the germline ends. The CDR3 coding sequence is TGCGCCAGCAGCCAACGACGGGACGGCTGGAGTGAAAAACTGTTTTTT. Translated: CASSQRRDGWSEKLFF.

In DNA form, the CDR3 reads TGTGCCAGCAGTCCTGAACTTTCCACTGAAGCTTTCTTT. It is translated as CASSPELSTEAFF. V and J are TRBV6-4 and TRBJ1-1; the D is unclear. The V and J ends lost 5 bases and 4 bases respectively, with 11 bases between them. From germline, CDR1 is MRHNA and CDR2 SNTAGT. The CDR3 totals 13 residues.

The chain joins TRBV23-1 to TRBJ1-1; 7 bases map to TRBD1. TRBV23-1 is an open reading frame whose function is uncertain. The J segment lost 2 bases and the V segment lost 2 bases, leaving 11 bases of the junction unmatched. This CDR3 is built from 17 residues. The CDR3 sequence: CASSQPSDRAPNTEAFF. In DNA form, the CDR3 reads TGCGCCAGCAGTCAACCTTCAGACAGGGCCCCCAACACTGAAGCTTTCTTT.

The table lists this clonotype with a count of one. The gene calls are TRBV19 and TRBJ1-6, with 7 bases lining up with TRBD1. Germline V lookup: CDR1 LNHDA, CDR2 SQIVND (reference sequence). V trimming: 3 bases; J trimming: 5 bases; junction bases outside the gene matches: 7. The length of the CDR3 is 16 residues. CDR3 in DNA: TGTGCCAGTAGTATGGACTCGACAGGGAATAATTCACCCCTCCACTTT. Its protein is CASSMDSTGNNSPLHF.

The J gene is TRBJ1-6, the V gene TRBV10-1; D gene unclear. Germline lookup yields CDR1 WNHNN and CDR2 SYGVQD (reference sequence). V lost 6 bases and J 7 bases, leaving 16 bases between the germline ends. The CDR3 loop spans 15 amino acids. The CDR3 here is CASSPGLGRNSPLHF. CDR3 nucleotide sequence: TGCGCCAGCAGCCCGGGGTTGGGTAGAAATTCACCCCTCCACTTT.

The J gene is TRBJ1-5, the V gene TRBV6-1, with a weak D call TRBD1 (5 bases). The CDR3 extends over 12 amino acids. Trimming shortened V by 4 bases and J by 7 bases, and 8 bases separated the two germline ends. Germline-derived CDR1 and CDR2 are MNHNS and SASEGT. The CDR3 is CASSGRGQPQHF. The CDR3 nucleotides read TGTGCCAGCAGTGGTCGGGGCCAGCCCCAGCATTTT.

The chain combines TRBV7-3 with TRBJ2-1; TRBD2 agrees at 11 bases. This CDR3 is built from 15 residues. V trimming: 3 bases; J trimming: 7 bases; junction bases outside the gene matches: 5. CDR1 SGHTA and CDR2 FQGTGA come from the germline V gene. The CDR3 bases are TGTGCCAGCAGCTTTTCGGCTAGCGGGAGGAATGAGCAGTTCTTC. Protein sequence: CASSFSASGRNEQFF.